These 30 T cell receptor beta chains share one sample of origin, sequenced in a study of T cell responses to AZD1222 COVID-19 vaccine. Profiled with immunoSEQ multiplex PCR; TCRdb holds only in-frame clones, not every one. The sample holds 100,000 to 150,000 clones, 90% seen once. This material consisted of peripheral blood, taken on day 0 of AZD1222 vaccination. Receptor source: an adult in good health.

This chain uses TRBV6-5 with TRBJ2-7; 8 nucleotides match TRBD1. The germline V gene has CDR1 MNHEY and CDR2 SVGAGI. The trim removed 6 bases at V and 6 bases at J, leaving 13 bases unmatched. The CDR3 covers 15 residues. CDR3 loop: CASRTDRGAFSEQYF. As DNA, the CDR3 is TGTGCCAGCAGAACCGACAGGGGAGCTTTTTCCGAGCAGTACTTC.

The chain is built from TRBV19 and TRBJ1-2; unclear D gene. Trimming shortened V by 7 bases and J by 0 bases, and 15 bases separated the two germline ends. CDR3 length equals 15 residues. Per germline, CDR1 LNHDA and CDR2 SQIVND (reference sequence). The CDR3 region is CASNSGLVANYGYTF. Written as DNA, the CDR3 is TGTGCCAGTAATTCAGGATTAGTAGCTAACTATGGCTACACCTTC.

This chain connects TRBV19 to TRBJ2-5; D is perhaps TRBD1 (5 bases). Germline-derived CDR1 and CDR2 are LNHDA and SQIVND (reference sequence). There are 15 residues in the CDR3. With 1 base removed from V and 4 bases from J, the gap between germline ends came to 13 bases. Written as DNA, the CDR3 is TGTGCCAGTAGTATAGCTCGCAGAAGGGGAGAGACCCAGTACTTC. Translating gives CASSIARRRGETQYF.

The chain links TRBV9 to TRBJ2-1, with 8 positions matching TRBD2. Germline lookup yields CDR1 SGDLS and CDR2 YYNGEE. The CDR3 is 15 amino acids. Germline trimming cut 2 bases from V and 4 bases from J; bases unmatched to any gene: 5. CDR3 in DNA: TGTGCCAGCAGCGTCGTGGCTAGCGGGTACAATGAGCAGTTCTTC. Its protein product is CASSVVASGYNEQFF.

This chain uses TRBV5-1 with TRBJ2-7; the match to TRBD1 covers 10 bases. V was pared by 4 bases and J by 6 bases, with 10 bases of the junction left unmatched. Germline V gives CDR1 SGHRS, CDR2 YFSETQ. The CDR3 extends over 15 amino acids. The CDR3 DNA follows: TGCGCCAGCAGCCTTTTCGGGACAGGGGAGGGCGAGCAGTACTTC. Translation gives CASSLFGTGEGEQYF.

The chain uses TRBV30 and TRBJ1-3; the D is unclear. Trimming removed 6 bases from V and 0 bases from J, with 12 bases in between. This CDR3 region has 14 residues. Germline CDR1 and CDR2: GTSNPN and SVGIG (reference sequence). CDR3 sequence reads: CACSPSDSGNTIYF. Here the CDR3 DNA reads TGTGCCTGTTCTCCGAGTGACTCTGGAAACACCATATATTTT.

The chain employs TRBV27 and TRBJ1-4; D is uncertain. The CDR3 length is 15 residues. The germline CDR1 and CDR2 sequences are MNHEY and SMNVEV (reference sequence). The V gene lost 6 bases and the J gene lost 5 bases, with 16 bases spanning the gap. CDR3 in amino acids: CASSLTFKSNEKLFF. The DNA for the CDR3 is TGTGCCAGCAGCCTAACCTTCAAGAGCAATGAAAAACTGTTTTTT.

The chain combines TRBV5-4 with TRBJ2-1; possibly TRBD2 for D (5 bases). V was pared by 4 bases and J by 9 bases, with 14 bases between. The CDR3 runs to 13 residues. Germline V gene sequence: CDR1 SGHNT, CDR2 YYREEE (reference sequence). This CDR3 reads CASSPGGQGEQFF. As DNA, the CDR3 is TGTGCCAGCAGCCCCGGCGGGCAAGGTGAGCAGTTCTTC.

DNA for the CDR3: TGTGCCACCAGCACTCCGTGGACAGGGGAGAACACTGAAGCTTTCTTT. This sequence encodes CATSTPWTGENTEAFF. This chain links TRBV15 with TRBJ1-1; the match to TRBD1 covers 9 bases. This CDR3 has 16 residues. The germline V gene has CDR1 LNHNV and CDR2 YYDKDF (reference sequence). Trimming cost V 4 bases and J 1 base; bases outside gene matches: 7.

This clone was counted a few times. J is TRBJ2-5 and V is TRBV14, with TRBD2 identical over 10 bases. Germline CDR1 reads SGHDN; CDR2 reads FVKESK. Germline trimming cut 1 base from V and 1 base from J; bases unmatched to any gene: 3. There are 16 residues in the CDR3. The CDR3 here is CASSQGSGGTQETQYF. CDR3 DNA sequence: TGTGCCAGCAGCCAAGGTAGCGGGGGGACCCAAGAGACCCAGTACTTC.

The chain carries TRBV19 and TRBJ1-2; tentatively, D is TRBD1 (5 bases). Germline V gene sequence: CDR1 LNHDA, CDR2 SQIVND (reference sequence). V was shortened by 6 bases and J by 4 bases, with 15 bases between the two germline ends. The CDR3 has 14 amino acids. The CDR3 DNA reads as TGTGCCAGTAGCAGACAGAGAACCCCCTATGGCTACACCTTC. The encoded protein is CASSRQRTPYGYTF.

CDR3 sequence: CAWSVIPGNTIYF. In DNA form, the CDR3 reads TGTGCCTGGAGTGTAATACCAGGAAACACCATATATTTT. The rearrangement joins TRBV30 to TRBJ1-3; D unresolved. The CDR3 consists of 13 residues. Germline CDR1 and CDR2: GTSNPN and SVGIG (reference sequence). V was trimmed by 0 bases and J by 4 bases, leaving 7 bases between them.

The J gene is TRBJ1-2, the V gene TRBV6-6; D gene uncertain. Trimming took off 0 bases at V and 7 bases at J, with 9 bases between the two ends. The germline V gene encodes CDR1 MNHNY and CDR2 SVGAGI (reference sequence). The CDR3 contains 13 residues. In DNA form, the CDR3 reads TGTGCCAGCAGTTACTCAGACGTGACTGGCTACACCTTC. Protein: CASSYSDVTGYTF.

The chain employs TRBV6-5 and TRBJ2-7, with D perhaps assigned TRBD1 or TRBD2 (5 bases each). The CDR3 is made up of 13 amino acids. V was cut by 5 bases and J by 8 bases, with 16 bases left in between. In germline, CDR1 is MNHEY, CDR2 SVGAGI. The CDR3 DNA sequence: TGTGCCAGCAGTCCCGGGACGGCGAGTAAGCAGTACTTC. This sequence encodes CASSPGTASKQYF.

The chain recombines TRBV2 with TRBJ2-5, with 8 nucleotides matching TRBD2. In germline, CDR1 is SNHLY, CDR2 FYNNEI. The CDR3 is 16 residues long. V dropped 2 bases and J dropped 3; count of bases not matched to a gene: 8. Here the CDR3 DNA reads TGTGCCAGCAGTGAAAGGCCTAGCGGGTCGGAAGAGACCCAGTACTTC. This gives the protein CASSERPSGSEETQYF.

This rearrangement joins TRBV13 to TRBJ2-7; weak D call: TRBD1 (7 bases). The CDR3 sequence is 14 residues long. V lost 6 bases and J 3 bases, leaving 15 bases between the germline ends. The germline CDR1 and CDR2 sequences are PRHDT and FYEKMQ (reference sequence). DNA for the CDR3: TGTGCCAGCAGTGGAGGGGGCAGGTTCTACGAGCAGTACTTC. As protein: CASSGGGRFYEQYF.

This chain joins TRBV12-3 or TRBV12-4 and TRBJ2-1; D is unresolved. Deletions cut 2 bases from V and 5 bases from J, with 7 bases between. This CDR3 comprises 13 residues. The CDR3 is CASSLIRNNEQFF. The CDR3 coding sequence is TGTGCCAGCAGTTTAATCAGAAACAATGAGCAGTTCTTC.

J is TRBJ2-6 and V is TRBV6-5; D is ambiguous. The CDR3 extends over 15 amino acids. Deletions cut 8 bases from V and 0 bases from J, with 11 bases between. Germline values: CDR1 MNHEY, CDR2 SVGAGI. The CDR3 DNA follows: TGTGCCAGCCGATCGGACGTCTCTGGGGCCAACGTCCTGACTTTC. Amino acids: CASRSDVSGANVLTF.

The chain links TRBV24-1 to TRBJ1-5; D unresolved. The CDR3 has 12 amino acids. Per germline, CDR1 KGHDR and CDR2 SFDVKD. V lost 3 bases and J lost 6, with 5 bases in between. The CDR3 is CATSDDGQPQHF. CDR3 coding DNA: TGTGCCACCAGTGATGATGGTCAGCCCCAGCATTTT.

This clone occurred a few times. The chain employs TRBV13 and TRBJ2-3; D gene ambiguous. The CDR3 sequence is 15 residues long. Trimming took off 4 bases at V and 3 bases at J, with 14 bases between the two ends. The germline gives CDR1 PRHDT, CDR2 FYEKMQ (reference sequence). The CDR3 region is CASSSRSENTDTQYF. The CDR3 DNA is TGTGCCAGCAGCTCTAGATCGGAAAATACAGATACGCAGTATTTT.

V usage is TRBV6-5 and J usage is TRBJ2-7; maybe TRBD2 (7 bases). The length of the CDR3 is 15 residues. Trimming took 5 bases from V and 2 from J, leaving 16 bases between them. The germline CDR1 and CDR2 sequences are MNHEY and SVGAGI. The CDR3 spells CASSTEGGATYEQYF. In nucleotides, the CDR3 is TGTGCCAGCAGTACCGAAGGGGGGGCGACCTACGAGCAGTACTTC.

The chain employs TRBV27 and TRBJ2-7; 8 nucleotides align to TRBD2. V shed 5 bases, J shed 6 bases, and the junction held 12 bases outside the gene matches. Per the germline V gene, CDR1 is MNHEY and CDR2 is SMNVEV (reference sequence). This CDR3 comprises 15 residues. This CDR3 is CASSNHAISGAEQYF. CDR3 sequence (DNA): TGTGCCAGCAGTAACCACGCTATTAGCGGGGCCGAGCAGTACTTC.

The rearrangement joins TRBV4-2 to TRBJ2-1, with 10 bases identical to TRBD2. In germline, CDR1 is LGHNA, CDR2 YNFKEQ. The CDR3 runs to 18 residues. The V segment lost 0 bases and the J segment 0 bases; nucleotides outside the gene matches: 5. CDR3 region: CASSQESSGGASYNEQFF. CDR3 DNA: TGTGCCAGCAGCCAAGAGTCGAGCGGGGGGGCCTCCTACAATGAGCAGTTCTTC.

The V and J genes are TRBV30 and TRBJ1-4; a weak D match, TRBD1 (5 bases). The CDR3 runs 15 residues. The V end lost 4 bases, the J end lost 7 bases, and 19 bases lay between the germline ends. The germline gives CDR1 GTSNPN, CDR2 SVGIG (reference sequence). Here the CDR3 DNA reads TGTGCCTGGAAAACGGGGGGGATGACTCGTGAAAAACTGTTTTTT. The encoded protein is CAWKTGGMTREKLFF.

V gene TRBV11-2 combines with J gene TRBJ1-6, with TRBD1 matching 9 bases. V lost 5 bases to trimming and J lost 5 bases; unmatched junction nucleotides: 16. Germline V CDR1 and CDR2: SGHAT, FQNNGV. The CDR3 loop spans 19 amino acids. The CDR3 DNA sequence: TGTGCCAGCAGCATCACCAGACCACAGGGGGCGAGCCATAATTCACCCCTCCACTTT. This translates into CASSITRPQGASHNSPLHF.

The chain employs TRBV5-8 and TRBJ1-1, with 8 positions matching TRBD1. Germline-derived CDR1 and CDR2 are SGHTS and YDEGEE. V trimming: 4 bases; J trimming: 3 bases; junction bases outside the gene matches: 8. The CDR3 length is 15 residues. CDR3 in DNA: TGTGCCAGCAGCCGTAATCAGGGGGCGCACACTGAAGCTTTCTTT. Translation: CASSRNQGAHTEAFF.

This clone has a handful of counts. The identical CDR3 is also encoded by other nucleotide sequences in the sample. The chain couples TRBV27 to TRBJ2-6; 9 positions agree with TRBD2. With 10 bases clipped from V and 0 bases from J, the junction kept 10 bases outside the gene matches. Germline CDR1 reads MNHEY; CDR2 reads SMNVEV (reference sequence). There are 17 residues in the CDR3. For the CDR3, the DNA is TGTGCCACCCGCCCCCGCGGGGGGGCCTCTGGGGCCAACGTCCTGACTTTC. Translation: CATRPRGGASGANVLTF.

The V gene is TRBV7-9, the J gene TRBJ2-7, with TRBD1 identical over 9 bases. This CDR3 has 16 amino acids. CDR1 is SEHNR and CDR2 is FQNEAQ in the germline V gene (reference sequence). V dropped 4 bases and J dropped 3; count of bases not matched to a gene: 10. CDR3 residues: CASSSAGGTGNYEQYF. CDR3 in DNA: TGTGCCAGCAGCTCCGCCGGGGGGACAGGGAACTACGAGCAGTACTTC.

About this clone itself: The junction departs from the called germline gene at one end, perhaps through a read error. The V gene is TRBV7-7, the J gene TRBJ2-1, with 8 bases aligning to TRBD2. The CDR3 consists of 16 residues. Germline CDR1 SSHAT, CDR2 FNYEAQ (reference sequence). The CDR3 loop is CASSLTIGGGSSGQFF. DNA of the CDR3: TGTGCTAGCAGCCTGACTATCGGGGGGGGGTCTTCTGGGCAGTTCTTC.

This chain links TRBV15 with TRBJ1-4, with D perhaps TRBD1 (5 bases). The CDR3 contains 15 residues. The V and J ends lost 3 bases and 8 bases respectively, with 16 bases between them. Looked up from germline, CDR1 is LNHNV and CDR2 is YYDKDF (reference sequence). This CDR3 is CATSRAGGAGEKLFF. The CDR3 DNA sequence: TGTGCCACCAGCAGGGCCGGAGGGGCGGGAGAAAAACTGTTTTTT.